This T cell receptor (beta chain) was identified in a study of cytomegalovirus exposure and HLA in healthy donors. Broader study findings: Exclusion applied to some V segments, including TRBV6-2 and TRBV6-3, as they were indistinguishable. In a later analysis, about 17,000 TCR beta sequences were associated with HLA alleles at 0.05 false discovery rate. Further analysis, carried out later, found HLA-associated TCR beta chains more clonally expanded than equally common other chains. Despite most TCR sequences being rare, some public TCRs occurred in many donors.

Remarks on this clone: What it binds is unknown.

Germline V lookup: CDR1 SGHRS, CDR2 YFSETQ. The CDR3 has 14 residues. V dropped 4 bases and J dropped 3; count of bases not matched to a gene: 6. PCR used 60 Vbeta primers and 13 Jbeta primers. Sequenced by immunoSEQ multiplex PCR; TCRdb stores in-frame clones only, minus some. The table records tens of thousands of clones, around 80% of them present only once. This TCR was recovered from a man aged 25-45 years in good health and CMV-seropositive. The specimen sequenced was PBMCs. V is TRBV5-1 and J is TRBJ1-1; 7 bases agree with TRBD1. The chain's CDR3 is CASSAGGSDTEAFF. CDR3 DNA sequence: TGCGCCAGCAGCGCAGGGGGAAGCGACACTGAAGCTTTCTTT.